The 18 T cell receptor beta chains reported below all come from one sample, sequenced in a study of sequential checkpoint blockade in melanoma. Treatment defined: randomized to nivolumab then ipilimumab (arm A) or the reverse (arm B). Sequencing used immunoSEQ multiplex PCR; TCRdb keeps in-frame clones, though not all of them. The data contain tens of thousands of clones, 85% to 90% of them seen just once; the ten biggest clones take up 14%. Sequenced material: CD8+ T cells sorted from blood (inferred from file names), taken from a patient given nivolumab and ipilimumab in sequence. These receptor sequences come from a human donor with melanoma.

The CDR3 sequence: CASSKRQGPTGELFF. The CDR3 bases are TGTGCCAGCAGCAAGAGACAGGGACCCACCGGGGAGCTGTTTTTT. The chain is built from TRBV7-8 and TRBJ2-2, with TRBD1 identical over 7 bases. Germline V gene data show CDR1 as SGHVS and CDR2 as FQNEAQ. The V and J ends lost 5 bases and 4 bases, in that order; junction bases with no gene match: 7. The length of the CDR3 is 15 residues.

The chain is built from TRBV7-9 and TRBJ2-1; possible D gene TRBD2, 6 bases. CDR3 length: 17 amino acids. The V end was cut by 4 bases, the J end by 0 bases, with 16 bases between. The germline V gene has CDR1 SEHNR and CDR2 FQNEAQ (reference sequence). The CDR3 sequence: CASSSPFGRSSYNEQFF. CDR3 nucleotide sequence: TGTGCCAGCAGCTCCCCCTTCGGGAGAAGCTCCTACAATGAGCAGTTCTTC.

This CDR3 reads CASSLLGSGGKAGELFF. CDR3 sequence (DNA): TGTGCCAGCAGCTTACTGGGGTCAGGGGGCAAGGCCGGGGAGCTGTTTTTT. The V gene is TRBV7-3, the J gene TRBJ2-2; 8 positions agree with TRBD1. CDR1 and CDR2 from the germline V gene are SGHTA and FQGTGA. The CDR3 spans 17 residues. Trimming cost V 2 bases and J 6 bases; bases outside gene matches: 11.

This rearrangement joins TRBV13 to TRBJ2-7, with D possibly matching TRBD2 (6 bases). CDR1 and CDR2 (germline): PRHDT, FYEKMQ (reference sequence). V lost 0 bases, J lost 3 bases, and 12 bases lay in between. The CDR3 consists of 15 residues. CDR3 loop: CASSLGGGKGYEQYF. The CDR3 region has the DNA TGTGCCAGCAGCTTAGGCGGCGGGAAGGGCTACGAGCAGTACTTC.

This clone was counted a few times. J is TRBJ1-1 and V is TRBV18, with TRBD1 matching over 7 bases. Germline lookup yields CDR1 KGHSH and CDR2 LQKENI. Losses at the gene ends were 3 bases for V and 7 bases for J; bases not matched to a gene: 5. The CDR3 is made up of 13 amino acids. The CDR3 DNA reads as TGTGCCAGCTCACCCTCCGGACAGGTTGAAGCTTTCTTT. Its translation is CASSPSGQVEAFF.

The V gene is TRBV7-6, the J gene TRBJ2-1; tentative D call: TRBD2 (5 bases). The CDR3 is made up of 17 amino acids. V was shortened by 4 bases and J by 1 base, with 17 bases between the two germline ends. Germline values: CDR1 SGHVS, CDR2 FNYEAQ. CDR3 loop: CASSSPLGEVSYNEQFF. DNA of the CDR3: TGTGCCAGCAGCTCCCCCTTGGGAGAGGTGTCCTACAATGAGCAGTTCTTC.

A few counts support this clone. V gene TRBV4-1 combines with J gene TRBJ1-2; 8 nucleotides agree with TRBD1. The CDR3 runs 15 residues. Germline loops: CDR1 MGHRA, CDR2 YSYEKL. The V gene end was trimmed by 1 base and the J gene end by 0 bases; junction bases not matched to a gene: 1. DNA of the CDR3: TGCGCCAGCAGCCAAGTACAGGGGGCTAACTATGGCTACACCTTC. It codes for CASSQVQGANYGYTF.

The rearrangement uses TRBV19 and TRBJ2-7; 8 bases fit TRBD1. CDR3 size: 12 residues. Trimming removed 8 bases from V and 0 bases from J; junction bases left unmatched: 0. From germline, CDR1 is LNHDA and CDR2 SQIVND (reference sequence). CDR3 DNA sequence: TGTGCCAGTGGACAGGGCTCCTACGAGCAGTACTTC. It codes for CASGQGSYEQYF.

The chain joins TRBV19 to TRBJ1-5, with D unclear. CDR3 length: 15 residues. Germline values: CDR1 LNHDA, CDR2 SQIVND (reference sequence). V lost 5 bases and J lost 5, with 16 bases in between. CDR3 amino acids: CASSFPRGGHQPQHF. The CDR3, as DNA: TGTGCCAGTAGTTTCCCCCGAGGCGGCCATCAGCCCCAGCATTTT.

This sequence joins TRBV6-1 and TRBJ2-3; the D gene is possibly TRBD1 (6 bases). Per germline, CDR1 MNHNS and CDR2 SASEGT. The CDR3 loop spans 16 amino acids. Between the trimmed V and J ends, which lost 2 bases and 0 bases, there was a span of 12 bases. CDR3 protein: CASSEFRGGSTDTQYF. CDR3 DNA sequence: TGTGCCAGCAGTGAATTCAGGGGCGGAAGCACAGATACGCAGTATTTT.

The chain employs TRBV10-2 and TRBJ2-1; 9 bases align to TRBD2. The CDR3 loop spans 15 amino acids. V trimming: 3 bases; J trimming: 7 bases; junction bases outside the gene matches: 7. CDR1 is WSHSY and CDR2 is SAAADI in the germline V gene. The CDR3 region has the DNA TGCGCCAGCAGTGACCAGACTAGCGGAGTGAATGAGCAGTTCTTC. This gives the protein CASSDQTSGVNEQFF.

The rearrangement joins TRBV7-9 to TRBJ2-1; 11 bases align to TRBD2. Germline assignment: CDR1 SEHNR and CDR2 FQNEAQ (reference sequence). CDR3 length equals 18 residues. The ends lost 1 base at V and 14 bases at J; junction bases unmatched: 19. The chain's CDR3 is CASSLEGTSGPAGLGEFF. CDR3 nucleotide sequence: TGTGCCAGCAGCTTAGAAGGGACTAGCGGCCCAGCGGGCCTCGGGGAGTTCTTC.

The chain employs TRBV5-1 and TRBJ2-5; D uncertain. The CDR3 extends over 17 amino acids. Per germline, CDR1 SGHRS and CDR2 YFSETQ. Deletions cut 0 bases from V and 0 bases from J, with 15 bases between. The CDR3 loop reads CASSLALFGSYQETQYF. For the CDR3, the DNA is TGCGCCAGCAGCTTGGCTCTCTTCGGGTCGTACCAAGAGACCCAGTACTTC.

The chain uses TRBV5-6 and TRBJ1-5; the D gene is possibly TRBD1 (5 bases). The CDR3 is made up of 17 amino acids. Trimming removed 3 bases from V and 1 base from J, with 17 bases in between. Germline loops: CDR1 SGHDT, CDR2 YYEEEE. The CDR3 nucleotides are TGTGCCAGCAGCTCTCGGGGGGGTCTCTGGAGCAATCAGCCCCAGCATTTT. It specifies CASSSRGGLWSNQPQHF.

The J gene is TRBJ2-1, the V gene TRBV6-5, with 8 positions matching TRBD2. This CDR3 region has 14 residues. Germline CDR1 MNHEY, CDR2 SVGAGI. J gave up 9 bases and V 6 bases, and 10 bases lay outside the gene matches. As DNA, the CDR3 is TGTGCCAGCAGCACGGGGGGGCCGGAGAGTGAGCAGTTCTTC. This gives the protein CASSTGGPESEQFF.

Note on this clone: Its ends do not fully match the called genes, so a read error is possible. This chain connects TRBV6-5 to TRBJ2-7; D not certain. This CDR3 has 13 amino acids. CDR1 and CDR2 (germline): MNHEY, SVGAGI. The CDR3 is CASSYSSSHEQYF. The CDR3 region has the DNA TGTGCCAGCAGTTACTCGAGCTCCCACGAGCAGTACTTC.

In DNA form, the CDR3 reads TGTGCCAGCAGCGGTAGCGGGAGGGCTTCCTACAATGAGCAGTTCTTC. Translation: CASSGSGRASYNEQFF. The rearrangement joins TRBV9 to TRBJ2-1; TRBD2 agrees at 11 bases. The CDR3 consists of 16 residues. The V and J ends lost 3 bases and 1 base, in that order; junction bases with no gene match: 3. Looked up from germline, CDR1 is SGDLS and CDR2 is YYNGEE.

This chain links TRBV9 with TRBJ2-6; 10 bases are shared with TRBD1. This CDR3 region has 15 residues. With V trimmed by 9 bases and J by 2 bases, 5 bases remained unmatched. CDR1 is SGDLS and CDR2 is YYNGEE in the germline V gene. The CDR3 spells CATDRGPPGANVLTF. The CDR3 DNA sequence: TGTGCCACAGACAGGGGGCCCCCTGGGGCCAACGTCCTGACTTTC. The whole variable domain, remainder taken from reference TRBV9 and TRBJ2-6, is DSGVTQTPKHLITATGQRVTLRCSPRSGDLSVYWYQQSLDQGLQFLIQYYNGEERAKGNILERFSAQQFPDLHSELNLSSLELGDSALYFCATDRGPPGANVLTFGAGSRLTVL.